This passage covers 21 T cell receptor beta chains from one sample sequenced in a study of T cell responses to AZD1222 COVID-19 vaccine. The method was immunoSEQ multiplex PCR; TCRdb's version includes in-frame clones alone and lacks a portion of them. The repertoire holds about 120,000 clones, with about 87% as singletons. The source material was peripheral blood, sampled on day 0 of AZD1222 vaccination. These receptors were collected from an adult in good health.

The rearrangement links TRBV11-2 to TRBJ2-7; possibly TRBD1 or TRBD2 for D (6 bases each). V lost 4 bases to trimming and J lost 4 bases, with 17 bases between them. The CDR3 length is 15 residues. Germline V lookup: CDR1 SGHAT, CDR2 FQNNGV. CDR3 residues: CASSSPNTGRYEQYF. The DNA for the CDR3 is TGTGCCAGCAGCTCCCCAAATACAGGGAGGTACGAGCAGTACTTC.

This clone has just a few counts. This sequence joins TRBV12-3 or TRBV12-4 and TRBJ2-5, with D perhaps being TRBD1 or TRBD2 (5 bases each). The V end lost 2 bases, the J end lost 5 bases, and 9 bases lay between the germline ends. The CDR3 covers 13 residues. The CDR3 DNA is TGTGCCAGCAGTTTATTAGAGGGGGAGACCCAGTACTTC. Translated, it gives CASSLLEGETQYF.

This rearrangement joins TRBV10-1 to TRBJ2-1; 8 positions agree with TRBD2. CDR3 length: 15 amino acids. Germline CDR1 is WNHNN and CDR2 is SYGVQD (reference sequence). J lost 7 bases, V lost 3 bases, and 8 bases had no gene match. For the CDR3, the DNA is TGCGCCAGCAGTGAAAGCGGGAGCCCTGGGAATGAGCAGTTCTTC. It translates to CASSESGSPGNEQFF.

The chain recombines TRBV7-9 with TRBJ2-2; 7 positions agree with TRBD1. CDR1 and CDR2 (germline): SEHNR, FQNEAQ (reference sequence). V shed 5 bases, J shed 1 base, and the junction held 10 bases outside the gene matches. The length of the CDR3 is 17 residues. CDR3 nucleotide sequence: TGTGCCAGCAGCGTAACGGGACAGTCAATGAACACCGGGGAGCTGTTTTTT. This sequence encodes CASSVTGQSMNTGELFF.

This clone is medium-sized within its sample. The DNA for the CDR3 is TGTGCCAGCAGGGGTTTTCAGGACGGGGAGCTGTTTTTT. It is translated as CASRGFQDGELFF. The chain carries TRBV2 and TRBJ2-2; D remains ambiguous. Germline V gives CDR1 SNHLY, CDR2 FYNNEI. This CDR3 comprises 13 residues. Deletions cut 6 bases from V and 7 bases from J, with 12 bases between.

The V gene is TRBV5-6, the J gene TRBJ2-1; D is unclear. The CDR3 is made up of 14 amino acids. Trimming stripped 2 bases from V and 8 bases from J, with 14 bases between. Germline V CDR1 and CDR2: SGHDT, YYEEEE. CDR3 sequence reads: CASSLRSSIYEQFF. Here the CDR3 DNA reads TGTGCCAGCAGCTTAAGGTCAAGCATCTATGAGCAGTTCTTC.

The table lists this clone with a count of one. The genes are TRBV28 and TRBJ2-7; tentative D call: TRBD1 (6 bases). The V end was cut by 6 bases, the J end by 3 bases, with 9 bases between. The CDR3 has 12 residues. CDR1 and CDR2 from the germline V gene are MDHEN and SYDVKM. The DNA of the CDR3 is TGTGCCAGCAGCGAGGGGGACTACGAGCAGTACTTC. Translation: CASSEGDYEQYF.

To note about this clone: Other nucleotide sequences from this sample produce the same CDR3. V is TRBV3-1 (or the pseudogene TRBV3-2) and J is TRBJ2-7; the D is unclear. The CDR3 sequence is 14 residues long. Germline CDR1 LGHDT, CDR2 YNNKEL (reference sequence). The germline V and J ends were trimmed by 0 bases and 6 bases, with 12 bases remaining between them. CDR3 loop: CASSQEYSDLEQYF. CDR3 DNA sequence: TGTGCCAGCAGCCAAGAGTATTCGGACCTCGAGCAGTACTTC.

This sequence joins TRBV14 and TRBJ1-1; D unresolved. V was shortened by 2 bases and J by 4 bases, with 11 bases between the two germline ends. The CDR3 totals 14 residues. The germline gives CDR1 SGHDN, CDR2 FVKESK. The CDR3 spells CASSQSSVGTEAFF. Here the CDR3 DNA reads TGTGCCAGCAGCCAAAGCTCGGTTGGCACTGAAGCTTTCTTT.

This clone has a handful of counts. V usage is TRBV7-9 and J usage is TRBJ1-1; D is perhaps TRBD1 (6 bases). Germline values: CDR1 SEHNR, CDR2 FQNEAQ (reference sequence). There are 16 residues in the CDR3. The V gene lost 4 bases and the J gene lost 6 bases, with 21 bases spanning the gap. CDR3 loop: CASSYLATGGRAEAFF. The CDR3 bases are TGTGCCAGCAGCTACCTGGCTACGGGGGGCCGCGCTGAAGCTTTCTTT.

The V and J genes are TRBV5-1 and TRBJ1-2; maybe TRBD1 (5 bases). CDR1 and CDR2 (germline): SGHRS, YFSETQ. This CDR3 is built from 12 residues. V was clipped by 6 bases and J by 4 bases, with 10 bases between them. In DNA, the CDR3 is TGCGCCAGCAATGGGCAGGGCTATGGCTACACCTTC. As protein: CASNGQGYGYTF.

V usage is TRBV12-5 and J usage is TRBJ1-5; possible D gene TRBD1, 5 bases. This CDR3 has 14 amino acids. CDR1 is LGHNT and CDR2 is FRNRAP in the germline V gene. V lost 4 bases and J lost 7, with 14 bases in between. This CDR3 is CASGSGDPGQPQHF. CDR3 bases: TGTGCTAGTGGTTCCGGGGACCCCGGACAGCCCCAGCATTTT.

This chain uses TRBV9 with TRBJ1-6, with 7 bases that match TRBD1. V shed 1 base, J shed 8 bases, and the junction held 3 bases outside the gene matches. The CDR3 length is 14 residues. The germline gives CDR1 SGDLS, CDR2 YYNGEE. In DNA form, the CDR3 reads TGTGCCAGCAGCGTAAGGGACAGCTATTCACCCCTCCACTTT. Its translation is CASSVRDSYSPLHF.

This chain links TRBV9 with TRBJ1-1; D perhaps matches TRBD1 (5 bases). CDR3 length equals 15 residues. V lost 6 bases and J lost 0, with 15 bases in between. Germline CDR1 and CDR2: SGDLS and YYNGEE. The CDR3 here is CASNPGERLNTEAFF. The CDR3 bases are TGTGCCAGCAACCCGGGGGAGAGGCTGAACACTGAAGCTTTCTTT. The whole variable domain, filled in from reference TRBV9 and TRBJ1-1, reads DSGVTQTPKHLITATGQRVTLRCSPRSGDLSVYWYQQSLDQGLQFLIQYYNGEERAKGNILERFSAQQFPDLHSELNLSSLELGDSALYFCASNPGERLNTEAFFGQGTRLTVV.

This chain uses TRBV27 with TRBJ2-7, with unresolved D. Germline CDR1 and CDR2: MNHEY and SMNVEV (reference sequence). V was shortened by 3 bases and J by 7 bases, with 13 bases between the two germline ends. This CDR3 region has 13 residues. The CDR3: CASSLAGLREQYF. The CDR3 DNA sequence: TGTGCCAGCAGTTTGGCAGGCCTGAGGGAGCAGTACTTC.

This clone was seen just once. The gene calls are TRBV5-1 and TRBJ2-3; D may be TRBD1 or TRBD2 (5 bases each). This CDR3 has 15 residues. Per the germline V gene, CDR1 is SGHRS and CDR2 is YFSETQ. Trimming stripped 4 bases from V and 4 bases from J, with 16 bases between. CDR3 sequence (DNA): TGCGCCAGCAGCCTGGACTCCCGAGGGGCAGATACGCAGTATTTT. As protein: CASSLDSRGADTQYF.

This chain joins TRBV7-2 and TRBJ2-1; D ambiguous. Between the trimmed V and J ends, which lost 4 bases and 4 bases, there was a span of 5 bases. Per germline, CDR1 SGHTA and CDR2 FQGNSA. CDR3 length: 12 amino acids. CDR3 coding DNA: TGTGCCAGCAGCTCCATATACAATGAGCAGTTCTTC. Its protein is CASSSIYNEQFF.

V and J are TRBV15 and TRBJ2-1; TRBD1 matches 10 bases. The CDR3 runs to 15 residues. CDR1 is LNHNV, CDR2 YYDKDF, per germline (reference sequence). The J segment lost 7 bases and the V segment lost 1 base, leaving 4 bases of the junction unmatched. CDR3 nucleotides: TGTGCCACCAGCAGAGGACAGGGGGCTGAGAATGAGCAGTTCTTC. Protein: CATSRGQGAENEQFF.

The rearrangement links TRBV27 to TRBJ2-1; a weak D match, TRBD2 (6 bases). CDR3 length equals 13 residues. Germline assignment: CDR1 MNHEY and CDR2 SMNVEV (reference sequence). V lost 2 bases and J lost 7, with 9 bases in between. The CDR3 coding sequence is TGTGCCAGCAGTTTAATTGCGGGGAATGAGCAGTTCTTC. Encoded protein: CASSLIAGNEQFF.

This sequence joins TRBV4-1 and TRBJ2-7, with 7 bases lining up with TRBD2. CDR1 is MGHRA and CDR2 is YSYEKL in the germline V gene. Germline trimming cut 3 bases from V and 2 bases from J; bases unmatched to any gene: 7. The CDR3 runs to 15 residues. CDR3 protein: CASSHPQAGTYEQYF. The DNA of the CDR3 is TGCGCCAGCAGCCATCCCCAAGCGGGGACCTACGAGCAGTACTTC.

J is TRBJ1-2 and V is TRBV5-1; TRBD1 aligns across 10 bases. The CDR3 contains 16 residues. After removal of 0 bases from V and 1 base from J, the junction contained 3 bases not matched to a gene. The germline CDR1 and CDR2 sequences are SGHRS and YFSETQ. CDR3 sequence (DNA): TGCGCCAGCAGCTTGGGACAGGGGGCGCTTAACTATGGCTACACCTTC. The encoded protein is CASSLGQGALNYGYTF.